These T cell receptor beta chains were read from a single sample in a study of T cell responses to AZD1222 COVID-19 vaccine. TCRdb's table, derived via immunoSEQ multiplex PCR, lists solely in-frame clones and lacks some. The sample lists some 170,000 clones; approximately 92% were seen once. This sample comprised peripheral blood, obtained on day 0 of AZD1222 vaccination. These receptors were collected from an adult in good health. The CDR3 runs from the conserved cysteine through the conserved F or W. Each record gives: J gene, clone size, D gene, V gene, CDR3 DNA, CDR3 protein. The D gene is left open where the match is weak. Clone size, where shown, is once, few, many, or a class for clones that have expanded.

J gene: TRBJ1-2; clone size: NA; D gene: NA; V gene: TRBV24-1; CDR3 DNA: TGTGCCACCAGTCCAGGGGCAAACTATGGCTACACCTTC; CDR3 protein: CATSPGANYGYTF
J gene: TRBJ2-7; clone size: NA; D gene: TRBD2; V gene: TRBV4-1; CDR3 DNA: TGCGCCAGCAGCCTTGCGGGAGGGGTTCCCTACGAGCAGTACTTC; CDR3 protein: CASSLAGGVPYEQYF
J gene: TRBJ2-2; clone size: once; D gene: NA; V gene: TRBV25-1; CDR3 DNA: TGTGCCAGCAGTGAATATTCCTCCCAGGGCACCGGGGAGCTGTTTTTT; CDR3 protein: CASSEYSSQGTGELFF
J gene: TRBJ1-1; clone size: once; D gene: NA; V gene: TRBV10-1; CDR3 DNA: TGCGCCAGCAGTGCAGGGCCAAGAACCACTGAAGCTTTCTTT; CDR3 protein: CASSAGPRTTEAFF
J gene: TRBJ1-4; clone size: NA; D gene: NA; V gene: TRBV2; CDR3 DNA: TGTGCCAGCAGTGCCTTGGGACGGTTTAATGAAAAACTGTTTTTT; CDR3 protein: CASSALGRFNEKLFF
J gene: TRBJ1-1; clone size: few; D gene: NA; V gene: TRBV5-5; CDR3 DNA: TGTGCCAGCAGCTTGAATACGGGGGACACTGAAGCTTTCTTT; CDR3 protein: CASSLNTGDTEAFF
J gene: TRBJ1-1; clone size: NA; D gene: NA; V gene: TRBV7-8; CDR3 DNA: TGTGCCAGCAGCACGACAAATTGGGGAGCTTTCTTT; CDR3 protein: CASSTTNWGAFF
J gene: TRBJ1-3; clone size: once; D gene: NA; V gene: TRBV27; CDR3 DNA: TGTGCCAGCAGTTTCAGGGCTGGAAACACCATATATTTT; CDR3 protein: CASSFRAGNTIYF
J gene: TRBJ1-2; clone size: NA; D gene: NA; V gene: TRBV30; CDR3 DNA: TGTGCCTGGAGCAGAAAAAACAGGGTCTCGGGCTATGGCTACACCTTC; CDR3 protein: CAWSRKNRVSGYGYTF
J gene: TRBJ1-1; clone size: NA; D gene: NA; V gene: TRBV10-3; CDR3 DNA: TGTGCCATCAGTGATTTGGGAAAAGGGGTAGGCACTGAAGCTTTCTTT; CDR3 protein: CAISDLGKGVGTEAFF
J gene: TRBJ2-4; clone size: once; D gene: NA; V gene: TRBV19; CDR3 DNA: TGTGCCAGTAGTCCCCGCAGCGGGCAATTTTCGGTAGACATTCAGTACTTC; CDR3 protein: CASSPRSGQFSVDIQYF
J gene: TRBJ1-2; clone size: NA; D gene: NA; V gene: TRBV19; CDR3 DNA: TGTGCCAGTAATTTGGAGGGAAAATATGGCTACACCTTC; CDR3 protein: CASNLEGKYGYTF
J gene: TRBJ2-1; clone size: NA; D gene: TRBD1; V gene: TRBV25-1; CDR3 DNA: TGTGCCAGCAGAAAAGGCTTCCGGGACAGTTATTACAATGAGCAGTTCTTC; CDR3 protein: CASRKGFRDSYYNEQFF
J gene: TRBJ2-1; clone size: NA; D gene: TRBD2; V gene: TRBV13; CDR3 DNA: TGTGCCAGCAGCCCCTCGGGTGTAGCGGGGTACAATGAGCAGTTCTTC; CDR3 protein: CASSPSGVAGYNEQFF
J gene: TRBJ2-1; clone size: NA; D gene: TRBD2; V gene: TRBV5-4; CDR3 DNA: TGTGCCAGCAGCTCCCGGGAGGTAATTTCCGGCGAGCAGTTCTTC; CDR3 protein: CASSSREVISGEQFF
J gene: TRBJ1-3; clone size: few; D gene: NA; V gene: TRBV2; CDR3 DNA: TGTGCCAGCAGGTTCGGCGACCGGACAGCCATTGGAAACACCATATATTTT; CDR3 protein: CASRFGDRTAIGNTIYF
J gene: TRBJ1-2; clone size: NA; D gene: NA; V gene: TRBV2; CDR3 DNA: TGTGCCAGCAGTAAGGAGGGCCTATCTAACTATGGCTACACCTTC; CDR3 protein: CASSKEGLSNYGYTF
J gene: TRBJ1-6; clone size: NA; D gene: NA; V gene: TRBV3-1/TRBV3-2; CDR3 DNA: TGTGCCAGCAGCCAAGGACAGGAGAATTCACCCCTCCACTTT; CDR3 protein: CASSQGQENSPLHF
J gene: TRBJ1-2; clone size: NA; D gene: NA; V gene: TRBV2; CDR3 DNA: TGTGCCAGCAGTGAAGGTCAATTCTATGGCTACACCTTC; CDR3 protein: CASSEGQFYGYTF
J gene: TRBJ2-3; clone size: NA; D gene: NA; V gene: TRBV21-1; CDR3 DNA: TGTGCCAGCAGCAATGTAGCGGGAAGCACAGATACGCAGTATTTT; CDR3 protein: CASSNVAGSTDTQYF
J gene: TRBJ1-6; clone size: few; D gene: TRBD1; V gene: TRBV5-5; CDR3 DNA: TGTGCCAGCAGCCCGGACAGGGGTAATTCACCCCTCCACTTT; CDR3 protein: CASSPDRGNSPLHF
J gene: TRBJ1-4; clone size: NA; D gene: NA; V gene: TRBV18; CDR3 DNA: TGTGCCAGCTCACTCAAAACAGGGTCCGGTGAAAAACTGTTTTTT; CDR3 protein: CASSLKTGSGEKLFF
J gene: TRBJ2-1; clone size: NA; D gene: TRBD2; V gene: TRBV11-2; CDR3 DNA: TGTGCCAGCAGCTCCACGGGACTAGCGGGATACAATGAGCAGTTCTTC; CDR3 protein: CASSSTGLAGYNEQFF
J gene: TRBJ2-1; clone size: NA; D gene: NA; V gene: TRBV20-1; CDR3 DNA: TGCAGGGCTAGTGGGCGTGACAATGAGCAGTTCTTC; CDR3 protein: CRASGRDNEQFF
J gene: TRBJ2-3; clone size: NA; D gene: NA; V gene: TRBV6-5; CDR3 DNA: TGTGCCAGCAGTTACGTCGTCACAGATACGCAGTATTTT; CDR3 protein: CASSYVVTDTQYF
J gene: TRBJ1-4; clone size: NA; D gene: TRBD1; V gene: TRBV14; CDR3 DNA: TGTGCCAGCAGCCACACCCAGGGAAGACAGGGCCTTAATGAAAAACTGTTTTTT; CDR3 protein: CASSHTQGRQGLNEKLFF
J gene: TRBJ2-7; clone size: NA; D gene: NA; V gene: TRBV5-6; CDR3 DNA: TGTGCCAGCAGCGCTAACTACGAGCAGTACTTC; CDR3 protein: CASSANYEQYF
J gene: TRBJ2-1; clone size: NA; D gene: TRBD1; V gene: TRBV5-1; CDR3 DNA: TGCGCCAGCACCGGGACAGGGAATGAGCAGTTCTTC; CDR3 protein: CASTGTGNEQFF
J gene: TRBJ1-5; clone size: NA; D gene: NA; V gene: TRBV10-3; CDR3 DNA: TGTGCCATCAGTGAGTCGTCAAATCAGCCCCAGCATTTT; CDR3 protein: CAISESSNQPQHF
J gene: TRBJ1-2; clone size: NA; D gene: NA; V gene: TRBV7-9; CDR3 DNA: TGTGCCAGCAGCGTCGACAATAACTATGGCTACACCTTC; CDR3 protein: CASSVDNNYGYTF
J gene: TRBJ2-1; clone size: NA; D gene: NA; V gene: TRBV13; CDR3 DNA: TGTGCCAGCAGTCCTGACAGGGAGGATGAGCAGTTCTTC; CDR3 protein: CASSPDREDEQFF
J gene: TRBJ2-1; clone size: once; D gene: TRBD2; V gene: TRBV19; CDR3 DNA: TGTGCCAGTAGTATCGGACTACTAGCGGGAGGGGGAAATGAGCAGTTCTTC; CDR3 protein: CASSIGLLAGGGNEQFF
J gene: TRBJ2-3; clone size: NA; D gene: NA; V gene: TRBV15; CDR3 DNA: TGTGCCACCAGCAGAGATAAACTCACAGATACGCAGTATTTT; CDR3 protein: CATSRDKLTDTQYF
J gene: TRBJ2-7; clone size: NA; D gene: NA; V gene: TRBV6-6; CDR3 DNA: TGTGCCAGCAGTTACGGGCGGTACGAGCAGTACTTC; CDR3 protein: CASSYGRYEQYF
J gene: TRBJ2-1; clone size: NA; D gene: TRBD2; V gene: TRBV7-9; CDR3 DNA: TGTGCCACCTCATGGGCTAGCGGGAGTATAAGGAATGAGCAGTTCTTC; CDR3 protein: CATSWASGSIRNEQFF
J gene: TRBJ2-7; clone size: NA; D gene: NA; V gene: TRBV27; CDR3 DNA: TGTGCCAGCAACTCCCACGGGGGCTACGAGCAGTACTTC; CDR3 protein: CASNSHGGYEQYF
J gene: TRBJ1-5; clone size: NA; D gene: NA; V gene: TRBV19; CDR3 DNA: TGTGCCAGTAGTGACCTCGTTGGCAATCAGCCCCAGCATTTT; CDR3 protein: CASSDLVGNQPQHF
J gene: TRBJ2-1; clone size: NA; D gene: TRBD2; V gene: TRBV9; CDR3 DNA: TGTGCCAGCAGCGGGACGTTCCCGGGACTAGGGAACCAACGGCACAATGAGCAGTTCTTC; CDR3 protein: CASSGTFPGLGNQRHNEQFF
J gene: TRBJ2-7; clone size: NA; D gene: NA; V gene: TRBV3-1/TRBV3-2; CDR3 DNA: TGTGCCAGCAGCCAAGGGGCAGGGGGGAAGGACGAGCAGTACTTC; CDR3 protein: CASSQGAGGKDEQYF
J gene: TRBJ2-2; clone size: NA; D gene: NA; V gene: TRBV9; CDR3 DNA: TGTGCCAGTAGGGAATTCCCGAACACCGGGGAGCTGTTTTTT; CDR3 protein: CASREFPNTGELFF
J gene: TRBJ2-3; clone size: NA; D gene: TRBD2; V gene: TRBV11-2; CDR3 DNA: TGTGCCAGCAGCCCAAGCGGGAGTCCAATTGGCACAGATACGCAGTATTTT; CDR3 protein: CASSPSGSPIGTDTQYF
J gene: TRBJ2-1; clone size: NA; D gene: TRBD2; V gene: TRBV30; CDR3 DNA: TGTGCCTGGAGTGTCACAGCGGGACCCTACAATGAGCAGTTCTTC; CDR3 protein: CAWSVTAGPYNEQFF
J gene: TRBJ2-5; clone size: NA; D gene: TRBD2; V gene: TRBV5-4; CDR3 DNA: TGTGCCAGCAGCTTGGGTGCGGGAGCCCAAGAGACCCAGTACTTC; CDR3 protein: CASSLGAGAQETQYF
J gene: TRBJ2-2; clone size: NA; D gene: NA; V gene: TRBV3-1/TRBV3-2; CDR3 DNA: TGTGCCAGCAGCCAAGATGGATACACCGGGGAGCTGTTTTTT; CDR3 protein: CASSQDGYTGELFF
J gene: TRBJ2-4; clone size: once; D gene: TRBD1; V gene: TRBV19; CDR3 DNA: TGTGCCAGTAGTATCAGACAGGGTGGAGGCAAAAACATTCAGTACTTC; CDR3 protein: CASSIRQGGGKNIQYF
J gene: TRBJ2-7; clone size: NA; D gene: NA; V gene: TRBV27; CDR3 DNA: TGTGCCAGCAGTTCAAAGGGACACCCTTACGAGCAGTACTTC; CDR3 protein: CASSSKGHPYEQYF
J gene: TRBJ2-7; clone size: NA; D gene: NA; V gene: TRBV10-2; CDR3 DNA: TGCGCCAGCAGTGAGGAGGCGGGGTCCTCCTACGAGCAGTACTTC; CDR3 protein: CASSEEAGSSYEQYF
J gene: TRBJ2-1; clone size: NA; D gene: NA; V gene: TRBV18; CDR3 DNA: TGTGCCAGCTCACCACCGGCGGAGAGGTACAATGAGCAGTTCTTC; CDR3 protein: CASSPPAERYNEQFF
J gene: TRBJ2-2; clone size: NA; D gene: NA; V gene: TRBV7-2; CDR3 DNA: TGTGCCAGCAGCTTGCAGGGTACCGGGGAGCTGTTTTTT; CDR3 protein: CASSLQGTGELFF
J gene: TRBJ1-5; clone size: NA; D gene: NA; V gene: TRBV11-2; CDR3 DNA: TGTGCCAGCAGCTTGACACCTGATCAGCCCCAGCATTTT; CDR3 protein: CASSLTPDQPQHF
J gene: TRBJ2-3; clone size: NA; D gene: TRBD2; V gene: TRBV3-1/TRBV3-2; CDR3 DNA: TGTGCCAGCAGTTCCCTCGGGAGCGGGAGCCAAGATACGCAGTATTTT; CDR3 protein: CASSSLGSGSQDTQYF
J gene: TRBJ2-1; clone size: NA; D gene: NA; V gene: TRBV11-2; CDR3 DNA: TGTGCCAGCAGCTTAGAGACCCGGGAGTGGCCCTACAATGAGCAGTTCTTC; CDR3 protein: CASSLETREWPYNEQFF
J gene: TRBJ2-7; clone size: NA; D gene: TRBD2; V gene: TRBV4-1; CDR3 DNA: TGCGCCAGCAGCCAAGCTGCGGGAGGTCAGTTCGAGCAGTACTTC; CDR3 protein: CASSQAAGGQFEQYF
J gene: TRBJ2-7; clone size: NA; D gene: NA; V gene: TRBV5-8; CDR3 DNA: TGTGCCAGCAGCCACCCCCTGGCGGGCGAGCAGTACTTC; CDR3 protein: CASSHPLAGEQYF
J gene: TRBJ1-6; clone size: once; D gene: NA; V gene: TRBV30; CDR3 DNA: TGTGCCTGGAGTATCGGGACCGGAATCGGCTCACCCCTCCACTTT; CDR3 protein: CAWSIGTGIGSPLHF